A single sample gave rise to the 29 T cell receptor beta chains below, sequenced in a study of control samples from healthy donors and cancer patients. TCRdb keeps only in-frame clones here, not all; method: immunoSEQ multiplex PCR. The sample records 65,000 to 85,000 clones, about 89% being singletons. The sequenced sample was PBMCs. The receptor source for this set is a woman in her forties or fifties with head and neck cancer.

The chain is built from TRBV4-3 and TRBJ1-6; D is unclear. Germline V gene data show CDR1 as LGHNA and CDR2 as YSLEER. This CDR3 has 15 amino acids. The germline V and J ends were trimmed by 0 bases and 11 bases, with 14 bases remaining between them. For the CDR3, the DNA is TGCGCCAGCAGCCAAGACCTCGGGTCTGGTGCACCCCTCCACTTT. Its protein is CASSQDLGSGAPLHF.

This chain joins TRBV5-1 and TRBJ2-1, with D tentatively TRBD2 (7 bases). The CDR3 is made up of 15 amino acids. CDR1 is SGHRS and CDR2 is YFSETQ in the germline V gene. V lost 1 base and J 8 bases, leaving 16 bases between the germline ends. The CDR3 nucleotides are TGCGCCAGCAGCTTGAACTCTGGGAGGGGGTATGAGCAGTTCTTC. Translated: CASSLNSGRGYEQFF.

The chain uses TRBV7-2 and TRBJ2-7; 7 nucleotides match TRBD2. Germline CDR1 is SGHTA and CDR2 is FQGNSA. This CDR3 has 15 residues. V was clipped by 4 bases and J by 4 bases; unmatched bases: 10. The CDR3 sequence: CASSSDRDYYYEQYF. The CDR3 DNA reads TGTGCCAGCAGCTCCGACCGGGACTATTATTACGAGCAGTACTTC.

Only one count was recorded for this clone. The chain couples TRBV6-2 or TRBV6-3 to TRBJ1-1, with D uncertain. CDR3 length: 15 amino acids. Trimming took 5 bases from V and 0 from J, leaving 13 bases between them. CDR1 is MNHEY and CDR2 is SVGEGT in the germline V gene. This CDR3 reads CASSPNPPLNTEAFF. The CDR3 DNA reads TGTGCCAGCAGTCCGAATCCCCCATTGAACACTGAAGCTTTCTTT.

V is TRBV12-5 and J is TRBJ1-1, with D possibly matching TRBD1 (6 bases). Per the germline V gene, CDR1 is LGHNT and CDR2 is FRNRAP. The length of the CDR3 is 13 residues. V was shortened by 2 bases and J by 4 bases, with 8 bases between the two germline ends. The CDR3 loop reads CASGLTGSTEAFF. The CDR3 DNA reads TGTGCTAGTGGTTTGACAGGGAGCACTGAAGCTTTCTTT.

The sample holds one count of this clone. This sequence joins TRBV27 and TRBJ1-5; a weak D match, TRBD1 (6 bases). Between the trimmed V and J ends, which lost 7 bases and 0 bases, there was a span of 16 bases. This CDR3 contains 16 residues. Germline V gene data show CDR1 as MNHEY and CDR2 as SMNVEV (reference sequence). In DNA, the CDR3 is TGTGCCAGCACCCCCTCCGGGACAAATAGCAATCAGCCCCAGCATTTT. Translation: CASTPSGTNSNQPQHF.

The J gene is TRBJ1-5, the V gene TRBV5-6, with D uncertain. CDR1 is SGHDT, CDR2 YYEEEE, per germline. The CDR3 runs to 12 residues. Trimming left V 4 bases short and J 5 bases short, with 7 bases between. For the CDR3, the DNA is TGTGCCAGCAGCCTACCGGATCAGCCCCAGCATTTT. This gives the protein CASSLPDQPQHF.

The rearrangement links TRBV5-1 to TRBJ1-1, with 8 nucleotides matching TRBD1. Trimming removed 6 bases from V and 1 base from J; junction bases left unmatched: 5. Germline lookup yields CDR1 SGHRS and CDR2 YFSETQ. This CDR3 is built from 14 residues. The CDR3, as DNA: TGCGCCAGCACCCAGGGGGCTACGAACACTGAAGCTTTCTTT. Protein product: CASTQGATNTEAFF. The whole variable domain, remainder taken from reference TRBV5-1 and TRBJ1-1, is KAGVTQTPRYLIKTRGQQVTLSCSPISGHRSVSWYQQTPGQGLQFLFEYFSETQRNKGNFPGRFSGRQFSNSRSEMNVSTLELGDSALYLCASTQGATNTEAFFGQGTRLTVV.

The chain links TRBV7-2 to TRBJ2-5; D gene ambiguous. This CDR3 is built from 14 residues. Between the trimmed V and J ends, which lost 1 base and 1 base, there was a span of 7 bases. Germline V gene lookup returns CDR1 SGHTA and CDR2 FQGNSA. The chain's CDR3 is CASSLDTAQETQYF. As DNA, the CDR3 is TGTGCCAGCAGCTTAGATACAGCCCAAGAGACCCAGTACTTC.

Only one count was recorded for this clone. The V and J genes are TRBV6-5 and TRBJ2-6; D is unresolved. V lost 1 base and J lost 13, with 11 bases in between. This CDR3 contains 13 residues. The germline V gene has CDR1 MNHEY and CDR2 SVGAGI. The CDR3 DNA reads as TGTGCCAGCAGTTACTTGTCTTCCGAGGTCCTGACTTTC. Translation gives CASSYLSSEVLTF.

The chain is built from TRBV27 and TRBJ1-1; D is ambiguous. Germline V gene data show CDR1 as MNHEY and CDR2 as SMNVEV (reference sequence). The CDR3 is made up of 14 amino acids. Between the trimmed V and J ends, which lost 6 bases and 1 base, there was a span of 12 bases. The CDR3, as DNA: TGTGCCAGCAGCTTCAGTTCCGGGAACACTGAAGCTTTCTTT. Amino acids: CASSFSSGNTEAFF.

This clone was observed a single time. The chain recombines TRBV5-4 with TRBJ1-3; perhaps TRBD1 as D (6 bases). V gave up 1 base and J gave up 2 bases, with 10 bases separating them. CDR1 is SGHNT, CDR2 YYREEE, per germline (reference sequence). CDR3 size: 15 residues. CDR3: CASSLTGRTGNTIYF. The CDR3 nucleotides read TGTGCCAGCAGCTTGACAGGGAGGACTGGAAACACCATATATTTT.

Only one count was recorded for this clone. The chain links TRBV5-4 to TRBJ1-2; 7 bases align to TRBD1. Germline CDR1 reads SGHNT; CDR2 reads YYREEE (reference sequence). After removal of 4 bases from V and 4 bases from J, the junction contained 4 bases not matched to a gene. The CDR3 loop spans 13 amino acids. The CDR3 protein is CASSPGQAYGYTF. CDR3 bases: TGTGCCAGCAGCCCTGGACAGGCCTATGGCTACACCTTC. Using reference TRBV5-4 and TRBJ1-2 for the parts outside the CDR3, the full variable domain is ETGVTQSPTHLIKTRGQQVTLRCSSQSGHNTVSWYQQALGQGPQFIFQYYREEENGRGNFPPRFSGLQFPNYSSELNVNALELDDSALYLCASSPGQAYGYTFGSGTRLTVV.

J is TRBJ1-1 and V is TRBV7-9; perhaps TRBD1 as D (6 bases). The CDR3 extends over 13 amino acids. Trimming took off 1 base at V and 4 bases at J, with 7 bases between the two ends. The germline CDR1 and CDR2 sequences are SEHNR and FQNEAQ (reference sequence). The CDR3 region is CASSLEGGTEAFF. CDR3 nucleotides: TGTGCCAGCAGCTTAGAAGGGGGCACTGAAGCTTTCTTT. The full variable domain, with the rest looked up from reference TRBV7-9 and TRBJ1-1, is DTGVSQNPRHKITKRGQNVTFRCDPISEHNRLYWYRQTLGQGPEFLTYFQNEAQLEKSRLLSDRFSAERPKGSFSTLEIQRTEQGDSAMYLCASSLEGGTEAFFGQGTRLTVV.

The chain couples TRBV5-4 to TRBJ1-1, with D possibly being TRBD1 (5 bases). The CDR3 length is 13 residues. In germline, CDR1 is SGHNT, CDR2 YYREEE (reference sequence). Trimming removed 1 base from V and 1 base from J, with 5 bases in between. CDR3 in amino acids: CASSLQGNTEAFF. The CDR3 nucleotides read TGTGCCAGCAGCTTGCAGGGGAACACTGAAGCTTTCTTT.

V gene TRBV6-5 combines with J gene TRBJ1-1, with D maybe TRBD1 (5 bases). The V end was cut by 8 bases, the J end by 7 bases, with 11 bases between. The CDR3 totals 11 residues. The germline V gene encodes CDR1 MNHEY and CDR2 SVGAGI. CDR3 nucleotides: TGTGCCAGCTCTTCAGGGTTTGAAGCTTTCTTT. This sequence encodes CASSSGFEAFF.

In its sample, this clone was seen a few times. For the CDR3, the DNA is TGTGCCAGCAGTGACAGGGAGCTCAGCTTCCTCTCTGGAAACACCATATATTTT. It specifies CASSDRELSFLSGNTIYF. The chain has TRBV2 and TRBJ1-3; D is perhaps TRBD1 (5 bases). V was cut by 3 bases and J by 0 bases, with 18 bases left in between. In germline, CDR1 is SNHLY, CDR2 FYNNEI. The CDR3 is 18 residues long. Supplemented by reference TRBV2 and TRBJ1-3, the full variable domain reads EPEVTQTPSHQVTQMGQEVILRCVPISNHLYFYWYRQILGQKVEFLVSFYNNEISEKSEIFDDQFSVERPDGSNFTLKIRSTKLEDSAMYFCASSDRELSFLSGNTIYFGEGSWLTVV.

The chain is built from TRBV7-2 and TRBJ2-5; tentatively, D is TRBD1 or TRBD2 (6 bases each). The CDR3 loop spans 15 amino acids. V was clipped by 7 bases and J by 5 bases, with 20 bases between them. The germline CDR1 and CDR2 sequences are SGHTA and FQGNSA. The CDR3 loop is CASTPEGGSRETQYF. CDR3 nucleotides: TGTGCCAGCACCCCTGAGGGGGGCAGTCGGGAGACCCAGTACTTC.

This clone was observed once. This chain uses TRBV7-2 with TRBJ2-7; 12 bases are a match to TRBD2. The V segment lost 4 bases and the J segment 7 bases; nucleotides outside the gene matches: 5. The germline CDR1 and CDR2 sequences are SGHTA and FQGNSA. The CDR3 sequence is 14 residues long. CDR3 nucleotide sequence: TGTGCCAGCAGCTCGACTAGCGGGGGTCGAGAGCAGTACTTC. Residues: CASSSTSGGREQYF.

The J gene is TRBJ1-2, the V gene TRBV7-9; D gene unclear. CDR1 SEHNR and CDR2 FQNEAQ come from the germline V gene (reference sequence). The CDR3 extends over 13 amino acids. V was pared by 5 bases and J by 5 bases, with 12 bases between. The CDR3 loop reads CASSPRTNYGYTF. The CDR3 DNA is TGTGCCAGCAGCCCCCGGACGAATTATGGCTACACCTTC.

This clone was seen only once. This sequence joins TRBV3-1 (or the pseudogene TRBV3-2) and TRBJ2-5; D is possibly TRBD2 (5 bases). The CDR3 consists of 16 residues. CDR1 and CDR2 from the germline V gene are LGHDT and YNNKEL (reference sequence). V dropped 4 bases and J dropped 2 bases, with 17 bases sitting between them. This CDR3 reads CASSPGKVGSQETQYF. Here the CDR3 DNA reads TGTGCCAGCAGCCCGGGAAAGGTGGGGAGTCAAGAGACCCAGTACTTC.

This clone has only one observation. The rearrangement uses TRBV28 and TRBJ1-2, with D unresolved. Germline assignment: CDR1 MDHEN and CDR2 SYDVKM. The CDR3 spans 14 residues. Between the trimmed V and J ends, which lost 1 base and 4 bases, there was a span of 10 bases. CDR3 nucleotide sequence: TGTGCCAGCAGTTTATCCTGGGCGGGCTATGGCTACACCTTC. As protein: CASSLSWAGYGYTF.

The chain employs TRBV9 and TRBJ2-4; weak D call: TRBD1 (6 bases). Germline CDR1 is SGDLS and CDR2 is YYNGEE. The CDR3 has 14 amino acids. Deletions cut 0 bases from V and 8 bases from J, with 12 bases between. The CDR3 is CASSVGTGSDIQYF. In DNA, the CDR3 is TGTGCCAGCAGCGTAGGTACAGGGTCGGACATTCAGTACTTC.

The CDR3 sequence: CASSLGQGHSTDTQYF. Written as DNA, the CDR3 is TGCGCCAGCAGCTTGGGACAGGGGCACAGCACAGATACGCAGTATTTT. V is TRBV5-1 and J is TRBJ2-3; 8 nucleotides align to TRBD1. The ends lost 0 bases at V and 0 bases at J; junction bases unmatched: 3. The CDR3 runs 16 residues. Germline lookup yields CDR1 SGHRS and CDR2 YFSETQ.

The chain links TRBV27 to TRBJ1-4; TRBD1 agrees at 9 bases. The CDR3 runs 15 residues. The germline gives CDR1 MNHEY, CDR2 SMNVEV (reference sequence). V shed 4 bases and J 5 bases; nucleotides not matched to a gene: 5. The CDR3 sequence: CASSWGGTGNEKLFF. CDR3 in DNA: TGTGCCAGCAGTTGGGGGGGGACAGGGAATGAAAAACTGTTTTTT.

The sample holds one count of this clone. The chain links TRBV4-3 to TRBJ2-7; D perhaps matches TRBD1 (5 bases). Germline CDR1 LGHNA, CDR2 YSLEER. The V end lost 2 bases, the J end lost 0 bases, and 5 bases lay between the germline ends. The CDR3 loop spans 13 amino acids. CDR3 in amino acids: CASSQRGSYEQYF. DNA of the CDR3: TGCGCCAGCAGCCAAAGGGGCTCCTACGAGCAGTACTTC.

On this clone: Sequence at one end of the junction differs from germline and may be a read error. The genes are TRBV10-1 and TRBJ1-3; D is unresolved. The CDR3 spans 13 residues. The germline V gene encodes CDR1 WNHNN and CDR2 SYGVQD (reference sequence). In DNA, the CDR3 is TGCGTCAGCAGTTTGGGAGCTGGAAACACCATATATTTT. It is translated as CVSSLGAGNTIYF.

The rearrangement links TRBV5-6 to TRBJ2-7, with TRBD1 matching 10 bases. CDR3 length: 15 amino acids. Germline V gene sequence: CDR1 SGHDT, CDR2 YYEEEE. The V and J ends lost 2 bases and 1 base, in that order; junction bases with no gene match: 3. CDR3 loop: CASSFGTGASYEQYF. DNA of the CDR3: TGTGCCAGCAGCTTCGGGACAGGGGCTTCCTACGAGCAGTACTTC.

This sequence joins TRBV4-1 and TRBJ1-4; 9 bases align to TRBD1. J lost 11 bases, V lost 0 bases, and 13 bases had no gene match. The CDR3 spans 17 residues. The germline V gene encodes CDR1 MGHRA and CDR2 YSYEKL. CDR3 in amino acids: CASSQERGTGRGGKLFF. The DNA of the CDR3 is TGCGCCAGCAGCCAAGAACGGGGGACAGGGAGGGGTGGGAAACTGTTTTTT.